Below, 22 T cell receptor beta chains from the same sample are listed, as sequenced in a study of CD8 T cells in ankylosing spondylitis. Their cognate antigens are unknown. Broader study findings: What appeared characteristic of ankylosing spondylitis blood was a TCR beta motif of eight highly homologous variants.

Via MiXCR, TCRdb re-called the 5' RACE reads, giving one row per CDR3 protein. The sample records hundreds of thousands of distinct CDR3 sequences, about 11% being singletons. The sequenced sample consisted of blood, either unsorted or a sorted T cell fraction (not recorded which). The receptor set was obtained from a male donor with ankylosing spondylitis.

The J gene is TRBJ2-7, the V gene TRBV5-1, with D tentatively TRBD1 or TRBD2 (5 bases each). The CDR3 extends over 14 amino acids. Trimming took 4 bases from V and 3 from J, leaving 14 bases between them. Per germline, CDR1 SGHRS and CDR2 YFSETQ. The CDR3 sequence: CASSGGPTLYEQYF. For the CDR3, the DNA is TGCGCCAGCAGCGGGGGACCGACCCTCTACGAGCAGTACTTC.

The table lists this clonotype with a few counts. The chain carries TRBV20-1 and TRBJ2-1; possible D gene TRBD2, 7 bases. CDR1 is DFQATT, CDR2 SNEGSKA, per germline (reference sequence). The CDR3 runs to 15 residues. V was trimmed by 3 bases and J by 4 bases, leaving 16 bases between them. CDR3 sequence (DNA): TGCAGTGCTAGTTATGGGGGGGGGCCGTACAATGAGCAGTTCTTC. It codes for CSASYGGGPYNEQFF.

This clonotype was seen many times. V usage is TRBV20-1 and J usage is TRBJ2-3, with 10 bases matching TRBD1. J was trimmed by 2 bases and V by 6 bases; bases with no gene match: 5. This CDR3 is 14 amino acids long. Looked up from germline, CDR1 is DFQATT and CDR2 is SNEGSKA (reference sequence). CDR3 DNA: TGCAGTGCGGCGGACAGGGGGACCACAGATACGCAGTATTTT. This encodes CSAADRGTTDTQYF.

The CDR3 spells CASSLFLAGIDEQFF. CDR3 sequence (DNA): TGTGCCAGCAGCTTATTTCTAGCGGGCATCGATGAGCAGTTCTTC. The gene calls are TRBV7-8 and TRBJ2-1; 8 bases fit TRBD2. This CDR3 is built from 15 residues. Germline CDR1 reads SGHVS; CDR2 reads FQNEAQ. The J segment lost 8 bases and the V segment lost 2 bases, leaving 8 bases of the junction unmatched.

This clonotype has at least ten counts. This chain uses TRBV29-1 with TRBJ2-1; 9 positions match TRBD1. Germline loops: CDR1 SQVTM, CDR2 ANQGSEA. V shed 0 bases, J shed 5 bases, and the junction held 5 bases outside the gene matches. This CDR3 comprises 15 residues. CDR3 region: CSVEDTGQGHNEQFF. In DNA form, the CDR3 reads TGCAGCGTTGAAGATACCGGACAGGGGCACAATGAGCAGTTCTTC.

This clonotype was seen a few times. The chain combines TRBV6-4 with TRBJ2-1; TRBD1 or TRBD2 may be the D gene (5 bases each). The CDR3 spans 15 residues. Germline V lookup: CDR1 MRHNA, CDR2 SNTAGT. V was cut by 4 bases and J by 8 bases, with 18 bases left in between. The CDR3 protein is CASSGSGTPADEQFF. CDR3 bases: TGTGCCAGCAGTGGATCCGGGACCCCTGCCGATGAGCAGTTCTTC.

This clonotype occurred a few times. This chain connects TRBV4-1 to TRBJ2-3; no reliable D call. This CDR3 is 15 amino acids long. Trimming stripped 1 base from V and 2 bases from J, with 10 bases between. Germline loops: CDR1 MGHRA, CDR2 YSYEKL. The chain's CDR3 is CASSQVPSATDTQYF. The CDR3 DNA sequence: TGCGCCAGCAGCCAAGTGCCGTCGGCCACAGATACGCAGTATTTT.

The V gene is TRBV20-1, the J gene TRBJ2-2; D unclear. The CDR3 is made up of 13 amino acids. V lost 6 bases to trimming and J lost 0 bases, with 8 bases between them. CDR1 DFQATT and CDR2 SNEGSKA come from the germline V gene (reference sequence). CDR3 nucleotides: TGCAGTGCCCCCTCTACGAACACCGGGGAGCTGTTTTTT. Its protein product is CSAPSTNTGELFF.

The chain joins TRBV9 to TRBJ2-4, with D unclear. The V gene lost 5 bases and the J gene lost 1 base, with 13 bases spanning the gap. The CDR3 runs to 15 residues. Germline V CDR1 and CDR2: SGDLS, YYNGEE. CDR3 in DNA: TGTGCCAGCAGTCCTAGTGTGTTGGCCAAAAACATTCAGTACTTC. This sequence encodes CASSPSVLAKNIQYF. Together with reference TRBV9 and TRBJ2-4, the CDR3 gives the full variable domain: DSGVTQTPKHLITATGQRVTLRCSPRSGDLSVYWYQQSLDQGLQFLIQYYNGEERAKGNILERFSAQQFPDLHSELNLSSLELGDSALYFCASSPSVLAKNIQYFGAGTRLSVL.

Only a few counts were recorded for this clonotype. V gene TRBV19 combines with J gene TRBJ1-2; 8 positions agree with TRBD1. Germline CDR1 reads LNHDA; CDR2 reads SQIVND (reference sequence). J was trimmed by 3 bases and V by 5 bases; bases with no gene match: 5. CDR3 length: 14 amino acids. CDR3 in amino acids: CASSRTGSHYGYTF. DNA for the CDR3: TGTGCCAGTAGTCGGACAGGGTCACACTATGGCTACACCTTC.

The rearrangement links TRBV20-1 to TRBJ2-1; no firm D call. This CDR3 has 12 residues. The V end lost 6 bases, the J end lost 3 bases, and 9 bases lay between the germline ends. Germline V lookup: CDR1 DFQATT, CDR2 SNEGSKA (reference sequence). The CDR3 sequence is CSAAPNYNEQFF. Here the CDR3 DNA reads TGCAGTGCCGCGCCAAACTACAATGAGCAGTTCTTC.

V usage is TRBV5-6 and J usage is TRBJ1-1, with TRBD1 matching 7 bases. After removal of 0 bases from V and 8 bases from J, the junction contained 10 bases not matched to a gene. This CDR3 is 15 amino acids long. Germline V CDR1 and CDR2: SGHDT, YYEEEE. CDR3 protein: CASSLAGGGRKEAFF. In DNA form, the CDR3 reads TGTGCCAGCAGCTTGGCCGGAGGGGGCAGGAAGGAAGCTTTCTTT.

This clonotype was recorded a few times. The rearrangement uses TRBV3-1 and TRBJ2-1; 10 bases fit TRBD2. V lost 3 bases, J lost 8 bases, and 10 bases stayed unmatched. Germline V gene sequence: CDR1 LGHDT, CDR2 YNNKEL (reference sequence). The CDR3 loop spans 16 amino acids. The CDR3 protein is CASSQDSSGGGDEQFF. The DNA of the CDR3 is TGTGCCAGCAGCCAGGATTCTAGCGGGGGTGGCGATGAGCAGTTCTTC.

The gene calls are TRBV12-3 or TRBV12-4 and TRBJ2-7; D is possibly TRBD1 (5 bases). V gave up 3 bases and J gave up 3 bases, with 15 bases separating them. The CDR3 has 15 amino acids. The chain's CDR3 is CASSFDRAPYYEQYF. CDR3 nucleotides: TGTGCCAGCAGTTTTGACAGAGCACCTTACTACGAGCAGTACTTC.

The CDR3 reads CASSATGTVNTEAFF. CDR3 nucleotides: TGTGCCAGCAGCGCGACCGGGACGGTAAACACTGAAGCTTTCTTT. The J gene is TRBJ1-1, the V gene TRBV11-3, with D perhaps TRBD1 (5 bases). The CDR3 is made up of 15 amino acids. CDR1 is SGHNT and CDR2 is YENEEA in the germline V gene. Deletions cut 5 bases from V and 2 bases from J, with 15 bases between.

The V and J genes are TRBV5-1 and TRBJ1-1, with D possibly TRBD1 on 6 matching bases. In germline, CDR1 is SGHRS, CDR2 YFSETQ. The CDR3 length is 14 residues. Trimming took 4 bases from V and 8 from J, leaving 18 bases between them. The DNA of the CDR3 is TGCGCCAGCAGCAACGGACAGTTTCTTTCCGAAGCTTTCTTT. As protein: CASSNGQFLSEAFF.

This clonotype appeared many times. This chain joins TRBV12-3 or TRBV12-4 and TRBJ1-5; no firm D call. This CDR3 is built from 13 residues. Trimming cost V 6 bases and J 5 bases, with 11 bases left between them. CDR3 nucleotide sequence: TGTGCCAGCAGCTTGGACGGGTATCAGCCCCAGCATTTT. Its protein product is CASSLDGYQPQHF.

V is TRBV7-9 and J is TRBJ2-5; maybe TRBD2 (7 bases). This CDR3 is 15 amino acids long. From germline, CDR1 is SEHNR and CDR2 FQNEAQ (reference sequence). Deletions cut 4 bases from V and 4 bases from J, with 16 bases between. The CDR3 DNA is TGTGCCAGCAGCTCCGCGGCGGGGGCAGGAGAGACCCAGTACTTC. This gives the protein CASSSAAGAGETQYF.

This clonotype was found many times. CDR3 nucleotides: TGCAGCGTTTGTAAGGGGGCGAACACTGAAGCTTTCTTT. Protein: CSVCKGANTEAFF. This chain uses TRBV29-1 with TRBJ1-1; 7 bases align to TRBD1. Germline V CDR1 and CDR2: SQVTM, ANQGSEA. CDR3 length equals 13 residues. V dropped 5 bases and J dropped 1; count of bases not matched to a gene: 4.

This clonotype has a handful of counts. CDR3 nucleotides: TGTGCCAGCAGTTACTCGGGGCGGAGACCTTACAATGAGCAGTTCTTC. Translated: CASSYSGRRPYNEQFF. This chain links TRBV6-5 with TRBJ2-1; tentatively, D is TRBD1 (5 bases). The V gene lost 0 bases and the J gene lost 4 bases, with 13 bases spanning the gap. Germline V gene sequence: CDR1 MNHEY, CDR2 SVGAGI. The CDR3 spans 16 residues.

This clonotype was observed many times. The V and J genes are TRBV12-3 or TRBV12-4 and TRBJ1-2; weak D call: TRBD1 (5 bases). This CDR3 is 14 amino acids long. V was trimmed by 0 bases and J by 7 bases, leaving 12 bases between them. The CDR3, as DNA: TGTGCCAGCAGTTTAGCCTCTGCGGGGGGTGGCTACACCTTC. Protein product: CASSLASAGGGYTF.

A few counts support this clonotype. V usage is TRBV6-5 and J usage is TRBJ2-5; perhaps TRBD1 as D (6 bases). CDR1 and CDR2 from the germline V gene are MNHEY and SVGAGI. The ends were cut back, 4 bases at V and 5 bases at J, with 20 bases in the middle. The CDR3 spans 16 residues. In DNA form, the CDR3 reads TGTGCCAGCAGTTCAACCTCGGGACAAAGGCGGGAGACCCAGTACTTC. Its translation: CASSSTSGQRRETQYF.